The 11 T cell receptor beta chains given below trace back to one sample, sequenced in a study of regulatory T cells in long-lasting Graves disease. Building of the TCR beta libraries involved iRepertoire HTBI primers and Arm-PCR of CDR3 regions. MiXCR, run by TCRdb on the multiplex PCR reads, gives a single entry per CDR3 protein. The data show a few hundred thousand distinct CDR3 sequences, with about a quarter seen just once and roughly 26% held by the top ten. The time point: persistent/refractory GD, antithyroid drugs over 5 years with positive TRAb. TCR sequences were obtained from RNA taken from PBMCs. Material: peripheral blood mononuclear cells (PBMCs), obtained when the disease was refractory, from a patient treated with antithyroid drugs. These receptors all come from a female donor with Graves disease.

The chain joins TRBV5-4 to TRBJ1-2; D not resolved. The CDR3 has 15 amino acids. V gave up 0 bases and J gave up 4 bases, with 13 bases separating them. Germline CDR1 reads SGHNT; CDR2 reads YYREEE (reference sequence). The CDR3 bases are TGTGCCAGCAGCTTGGTTTCGTTGTCAGGCTATGGCTACACCTTC. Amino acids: CASSLVSLSGYGYTF.

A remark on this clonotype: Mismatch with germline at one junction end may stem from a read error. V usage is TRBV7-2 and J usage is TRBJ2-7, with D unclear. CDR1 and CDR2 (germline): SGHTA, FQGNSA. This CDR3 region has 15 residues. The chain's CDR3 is CASSVAHEGSYEQYF. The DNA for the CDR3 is TGCGCCAGCAGCGTAGCTCACGAAGGGTCCTACGAGCAGTACTTC.

In DNA form, the CDR3 reads TGTGCCAGCAGAACGACAGGGGGAAAACTGTTTTTT. Translated: CASRTTGGKLFF. The J gene is TRBJ1-4, the V gene TRBV28, with 9 bases that match TRBD1. The length of the CDR3 is 12 residues. V was clipped by 6 bases and J by 10 bases; unmatched bases: 3. Germline V gene sequence: CDR1 MDHEN, CDR2 SYDVKM. The whole variable domain, filled in from reference TRBV28 and TRBJ1-4, reads DVKVTQSSRYLVKRTGEKVFLECVQDMDHENMFWYRQDPGLGLRLIYFSYDVKMKEKGDIPEGYSVSREKKERFSLILESASTNQTSMYLCASRTTGGKLFFGSGTQLSVL.

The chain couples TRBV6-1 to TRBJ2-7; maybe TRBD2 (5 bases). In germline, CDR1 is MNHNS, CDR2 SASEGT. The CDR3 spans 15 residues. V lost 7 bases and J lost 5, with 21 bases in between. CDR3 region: CASTLQRGSLDEQYF. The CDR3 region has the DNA TGTGCCAGCACCCTACAAAGAGGGAGCTTGGACGAGCAGTACTTC.

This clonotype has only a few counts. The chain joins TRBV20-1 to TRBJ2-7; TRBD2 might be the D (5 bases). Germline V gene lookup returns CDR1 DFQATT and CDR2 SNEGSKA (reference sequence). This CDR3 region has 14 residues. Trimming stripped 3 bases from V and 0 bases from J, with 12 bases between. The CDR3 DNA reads TGCAGTGCTAGGTGGCGGAGGAGCTCCTACGAGCAGTACTTC. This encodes CSARWRRSSYEQYF.

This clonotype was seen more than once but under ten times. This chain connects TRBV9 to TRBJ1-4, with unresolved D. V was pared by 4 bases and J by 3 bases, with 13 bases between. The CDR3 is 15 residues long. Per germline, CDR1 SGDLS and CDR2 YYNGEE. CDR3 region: CASSPRRGPNEKLFF. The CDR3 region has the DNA TGTGCCAGCAGCCCACGGCGTGGCCCTAATGAAAAACTGTTTTTT.

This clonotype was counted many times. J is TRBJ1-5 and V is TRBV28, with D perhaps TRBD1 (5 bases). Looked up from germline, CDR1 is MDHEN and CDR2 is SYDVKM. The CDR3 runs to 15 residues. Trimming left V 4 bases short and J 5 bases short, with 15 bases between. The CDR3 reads CASSSIQVLDQPQHF. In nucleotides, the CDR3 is TGTGCCAGCAGTTCGATACAGGTTTTAGATCAGCCCCAGCATTTT.

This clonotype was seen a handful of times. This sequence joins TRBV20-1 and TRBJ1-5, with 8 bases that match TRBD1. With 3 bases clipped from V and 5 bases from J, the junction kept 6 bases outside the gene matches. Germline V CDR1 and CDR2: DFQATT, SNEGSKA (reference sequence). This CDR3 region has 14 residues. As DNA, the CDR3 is TGCAGTGCTAGCGGACGGACAGGGCATCAGCCCCAGCATTTT. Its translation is CSASGRTGHQPQHF.

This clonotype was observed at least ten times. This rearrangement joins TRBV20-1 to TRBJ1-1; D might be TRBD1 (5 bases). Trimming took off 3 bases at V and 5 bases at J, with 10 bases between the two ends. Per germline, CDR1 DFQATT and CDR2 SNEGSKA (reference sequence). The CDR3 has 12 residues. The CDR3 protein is CSASLGGTEAFF. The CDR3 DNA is TGCAGTGCTAGCTTGGGGGGGACTGAAGCTTTCTTT.

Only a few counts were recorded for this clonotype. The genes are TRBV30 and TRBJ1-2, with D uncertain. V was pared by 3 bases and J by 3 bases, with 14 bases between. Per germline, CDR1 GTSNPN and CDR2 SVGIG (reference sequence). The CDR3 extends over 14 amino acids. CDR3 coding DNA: TGTGCCTGGAGCGCCCGAAGGTGGGACTATGGCTACACCTTC. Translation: CAWSARRWDYGYTF.

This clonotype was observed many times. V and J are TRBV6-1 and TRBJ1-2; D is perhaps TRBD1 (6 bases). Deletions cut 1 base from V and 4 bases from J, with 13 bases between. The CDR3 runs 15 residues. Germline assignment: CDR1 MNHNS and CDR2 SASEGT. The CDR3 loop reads CASSEDGGAGYGYTF. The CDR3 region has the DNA TGTGCCAGCAGTGAAGATGGGGGCGCCGGCTATGGCTACACCTTC.